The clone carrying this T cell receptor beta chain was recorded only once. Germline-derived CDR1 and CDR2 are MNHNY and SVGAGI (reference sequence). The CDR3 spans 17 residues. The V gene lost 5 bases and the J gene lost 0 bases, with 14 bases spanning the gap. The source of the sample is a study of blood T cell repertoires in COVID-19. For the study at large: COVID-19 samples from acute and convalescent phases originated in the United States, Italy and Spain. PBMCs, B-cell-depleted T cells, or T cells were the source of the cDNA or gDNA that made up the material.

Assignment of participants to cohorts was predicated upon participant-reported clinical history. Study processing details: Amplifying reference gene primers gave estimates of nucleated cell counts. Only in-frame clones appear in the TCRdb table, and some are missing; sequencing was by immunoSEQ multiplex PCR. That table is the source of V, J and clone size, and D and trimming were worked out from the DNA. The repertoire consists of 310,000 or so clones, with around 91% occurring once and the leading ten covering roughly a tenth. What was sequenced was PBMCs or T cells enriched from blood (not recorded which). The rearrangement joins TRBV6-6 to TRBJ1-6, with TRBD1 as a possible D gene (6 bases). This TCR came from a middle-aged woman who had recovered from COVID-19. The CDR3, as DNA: TGTGCCAGCAGTCCCCGGGACATCAGCTCCTATAATTCACCCCTCCACTTT. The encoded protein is CASSPRDISSYNSPLHF.